The 25 T cell receptor beta chains presented below share a single source sample, sequenced in a study of human T cells and chemical hapten exposure. Via MiXCR, TCRdb re-called the RACE reads, giving one row per CDR3 protein. The sample yields fewer than 50,000 distinct CDR3 sequences, about 4.2% seen once. Time point of the sample: patch test 1, 2 weeks after DPC sensitization. The sample's treatment: therapeutic diphenylcyclopropenone sensitization with weekly scalp DPC. Total RNA was isolated from unfractionated whole blood. Source: whole blood, taken in connection with sensitization to the hapten diphenylcyclopropenone (DPC). The receptors here all came from a man aged 50 to 59 with alopecia areata. Some clones in this sample may be carry-over from other donors' samples.

This clonotype was observed at least ten times. The chain recombines TRBV29-1 with TRBJ2-3, with 10 bases that match TRBD2. Germline CDR1 and CDR2: SQVTM and ANQGSEA. Trimming took 4 bases from V and 4 from J; bases not matched to a gene: 5. The CDR3 spans 14 residues. CDR3: CSVVLAGVADTQYF. CDR3 in DNA: TGCAGCGTTGTCCTAGCGGGAGTCGCAGATACGCAGTATTTT.

A note on this clonotype: A much larger clone differs by one base, so this may be a read error. The chain has TRBV7-8 and TRBJ1-5, with 7 bases matching TRBD1. This CDR3 spans 17 amino acids. CDR1 SGHVS and CDR2 FQNEAQ come from the germline V gene. DNA for the CDR3: TGTGCCAGAAGCTTAATTTCAACAGGGGAGTACAATCAGCCCCAGCATTTT. It specifies CARSLISTGEYNQPQHF. Complete variable domain (other parts from reference TRBV7-8 and TRBJ1-5): GAGVSQSPRYKVAKRGQDVALRCDPISGHVSLFWYQQALGQGPEFLTYFQNEAQLDKSGLPSDRFFAERPEGSVSTLKIQRTQQEDSAVYLCARSLISTGEYNQPQHFGDGTRLSIL.

This clonotype was observed many times. This sequence joins TRBV29-1 and TRBJ1-4; D perhaps matches TRBD1 (6 bases). The germline V gene encodes CDR1 SQVTM and CDR2 ANQGSEA. CDR3 size: 12 residues. Trimming removed 5 bases at V and 5 bases at J, with 9 bases between. CDR3 amino acids: CSVQGTNEKLFF. The DNA for the CDR3 is TGCAGCGTTCAGGGGACGAATGAAAAACTGTTTTTT.

The CDR3 sequence is CASSLDLSPSEKLFF. CDR3 sequence (DNA): TGCGCCAGCAGCTTGGATCTATCGCCAAGCGAAAAACTGTTTTTT. This chain connects TRBV5-1 to TRBJ1-4; D is unresolved. CDR1 SGHRS and CDR2 YFSETQ come from the germline V gene. The V gene lost 0 bases and the J gene lost 8 bases, with 14 bases spanning the gap. This CDR3 contains 15 residues.

This clonotype was observed many times. This chain connects TRBV6-5 to TRBJ2-5, with 14 positions matching TRBD2. J gave up 2 bases and V 6 bases, and 17 bases lay outside the gene matches. This CDR3 is 20 amino acids long. From germline, CDR1 is MNHEY and CDR2 SVGAGI. Written as DNA, the CDR3 is TGTGCCAGCAGGCCGGGACTAGCGGGAGCAGAGTTCCGTCGGCAAGAGACCCAGTACTTC. Its protein is CASRPGLAGAEFRRQETQYF.

Concerning this clonotype: A clone one base away is much larger, so this may be a read error. In this CDR3 the conserved last residue, phenylalanine or tryptophan, is missing, so a read error is likely. The rearrangement links TRBV20-1 to TRBJ1-1; D is uncertain. Germline values: CDR1 DFQATT, CDR2 SNEGSKA (reference sequence). V was shortened by 0 bases and J by 7 bases, with 9 bases between the two germline ends. The CDR3 sequence is 12 residues long. The CDR3: CSARDRGSEAFI. DNA of the CDR3: TGCAGTGCTAGAGATCGGGGTAGTGAAGCTTTCATT.

This clonotype appeared many times. V and J are TRBV20-1 and TRBJ2-1; D possibly corresponds to TRBD2 (6 bases). V lost 3 bases to trimming and J lost 7 bases, with 10 bases between them. Per the germline V gene, CDR1 is DFQATT and CDR2 is SNEGSKA (reference sequence). The CDR3 runs 12 residues. CDR3 nucleotides: TGCAGTGCTAGGGACTATTGGAATGAGCAGTTCTTC. Its protein is CSARDYWNEQFF.

This clonotype was found a few times. A much larger clonotype is one base distant, so this may be a read error. The chain recombines TRBV12-3 or TRBV12-4 with TRBJ1-5; 12 nucleotides agree with TRBD1. The CDR3 has 15 amino acids. The CDR3 is CVSSGTGGYGQPQHF. Written as DNA, the CDR3 is TGTGTCAGCAGTGGGACAGGGGGCTACGGACAGCCCCAGCATTTT.

This clonotype came up many times. This CDR3 reads CATSDLDRQPGAGELFF. The CDR3 DNA sequence: TGTGCCACCAGTGATTTGGACAGGCAACCTGGCGCCGGGGAGCTGTTTTTT. The gene calls are TRBV24-1 and TRBJ2-2, with D possibly being TRBD1 (6 bases). The CDR3 sequence is 17 residues long. The germline CDR1 and CDR2 sequences are KGHDR and SFDVKD. The V and J ends lost 0 bases and 6 bases respectively, with 16 bases between them.

This clonotype is labeled as medium-sized (0.01 to 0.1%). The rearrangement links TRBV29-1 to TRBJ2-4, with D maybe TRBD2 (6 bases). Germline CDR1 is SQVTM and CDR2 is ANQGSEA. The CDR3 has 14 amino acids. Trimming cost V 4 bases and J 7 bases, with 17 bases left between them. This CDR3 is CSVGFGGTLNIQYF. Here the CDR3 DNA reads TGCAGCGTTGGATTCGGCGGGACTCTGAACATTCAGTACTTC. Together with reference TRBV29-1 and TRBJ2-4, the CDR3 gives the full variable domain: SAVISQKPSRDICQRGTSLTIQCQVDSQVTMMFWYRQQPGQSLTLIATANQGSEATYESGFVIDKFPISRPNLTFSTLTVSNMSPEDSSIYLCSVGFGGTLNIQYFGAGTRLSVL.

This clonotype came up many times. The rearrangement uses TRBV25-1 and TRBJ2-4; 10 bases map to TRBD2. The J segment lost 4 bases and the V segment lost 2 bases, leaving 5 bases of the junction unmatched. Germline V gene lookup returns CDR1 MGHDK and CDR2 SYGVNS. The CDR3 runs 16 residues. The CDR3 nucleotides read TGTGCCAGCAGTGAAGGGCCTAGCGGGGGAAAAAACATTCAGTACTTC. Translated, it gives CASSEGPSGGKNIQYF.

This clonotype was counted ten times or more. This rearrangement joins TRBV28 to TRBJ2-7; D is undetermined. The CDR3 spans 11 residues. V was cut by 4 bases and J by 6 bases, with 7 bases left in between. Germline V gene lookup returns CDR1 MDHEN and CDR2 SYDVKM. The CDR3 here is CASSSPGEQYF. CDR3 DNA: TGTGCCAGCAGTTCCCCGGGCGAGCAGTACTTC.

This clonotype showed up many times. The chain recombines TRBV7-2 with TRBJ1-6, with 7 bases matching TRBD1. CDR1 is SGHTA and CDR2 is FQGNSA in the germline V gene. The CDR3 has 15 residues. V was pared by 4 bases and J by 4 bases, with 4 bases of the junction left unmatched. The CDR3 region is CASSSGGTYNSPLHF. Written as DNA, the CDR3 is TGTGCCAGCAGCTCAGGGGGGACTTATAATTCACCCCTCCACTTT.

This clonotype was counted ten times or more. This chain connects TRBV5-5 to TRBJ2-7, with D maybe TRBD2 (6 bases). This CDR3 spans 15 amino acids. V gave up 2 bases and J gave up 4 bases, with 16 bases separating them. Germline CDR1 SGHKS, CDR2 YYEKEE (reference sequence). The CDR3 loop reads CASSLDAAGLYEQYF. Here the CDR3 DNA reads TGTGCCAGCAGCTTAGATGCGGCGGGGCTTTACGAGCAGTACTTC.

This clonotype was recorded at least ten times. The gene calls are TRBV5-1 and TRBJ1-3; D ambiguous. This CDR3 has 14 amino acids. Germline V CDR1 and CDR2: SGHRS, YFSETQ. The V end lost 0 bases, the J end lost 3 bases, and 7 bases lay between the germline ends. Here the CDR3 DNA reads TGCGCCAGCAGCTTGGTCGGAGATGGAAACACCATATATTTT. This translates into CASSLVGDGNTIYF.

V usage is TRBV7-9 and J usage is TRBJ1-6; no definite D call. Germline V lookup: CDR1 SEHNR, CDR2 FQNEAQ (reference sequence). The germline V and J ends were trimmed by 3 bases and 0 bases, with 12 bases remaining between them. The CDR3 consists of 17 residues. CDR3 loop: CASSLGDGTSYNSPLHF. CDR3 DNA sequence: TGTGCCAGCAGCTTGGGAGACGGAACCTCCTATAATTCACCCCTCCACTTT.

This clonotype appeared many times. V and J are TRBV20-1 and TRBJ2-1; 13 bases are shared with TRBD2. V shed 0 bases, J shed 9 bases, and the junction held 5 bases outside the gene matches. The germline CDR1 and CDR2 sequences are DFQATT and SNEGSKA (reference sequence). CDR3 length: 15 residues. The CDR3 spells CSARETSGRYSEQFF. Here the CDR3 DNA reads TGCAGTGCTAGAGAGACTAGCGGGAGGTATAGTGAGCAGTTCTTC.

The sample holds many counts of this clonotype. The rearrangement joins TRBV5-4 to TRBJ2-7, with 10 bases that match TRBD2. V gave up 3 bases and J gave up 6 bases; unmatched junction bases: 6. This CDR3 is 14 amino acids long. In germline, CDR1 is SGHNT, CDR2 YYREEE (reference sequence). CDR3 sequence reads: CASSSSSGRTEQYF. For the CDR3, the DNA is TGTGCCAGCAGCTCCTCTAGCGGGAGAACCGAGCAGTACTTC.

This clonotype was recorded at least ten times. This sequence joins TRBV5-1 and TRBJ2-2, with 7 bases that match TRBD1. The CDR3 has 15 residues. Germline CDR1 is SGHRS and CDR2 is YFSETQ. J was trimmed by 2 bases and V by 5 bases; bases with no gene match: 6. CDR3 protein: CASRFGTENTGELFF. CDR3 coding DNA: TGCGCCAGCAGATTCGGGACAGAAAACACCGGGGAGCTGTTTTTT.

This clonotype was counted ten times or more. The chain has TRBV7-8 and TRBJ1-4, with 7 bases lining up with TRBD1. The germline V gene encodes CDR1 SGHVS and CDR2 FQNEAQ. The trim removed 4 bases at V and 8 bases at J, leaving 13 bases unmatched. The CDR3 extends over 16 amino acids. CDR3 amino acids: CASSYRDSWPKEKLFF. As DNA, the CDR3 is TGTGCCAGCAGCTACCGGGACAGTTGGCCAAAAGAAAAACTGTTTTTT.

This clonotype occurred many times. V is TRBV15 and J is TRBJ2-3, with no clear D. The germline V gene encodes CDR1 LNHNV and CDR2 YYDKDF (reference sequence). This CDR3 is built from 12 residues. V lost 0 bases to trimming and J lost 7 bases, with 5 bases between them. The CDR3 DNA reads as TGTGCCACCAGCAGAGAGGAAAATACGCAGTATTTT. The encoded protein is CATSREENTQYF.

This clonotype was picked up many times. The chain carries TRBV7-2 and TRBJ2-4, with 7 bases identical to TRBD1. This CDR3 spans 15 amino acids. V shed 2 bases and J 1 base; nucleotides not matched to a gene: 2. CDR1 and CDR2 (germline): SGHTA, FQGNSA. CDR3 in DNA: TGTGCCAGCAGCTTATCACAGGGGGCCAAAAACATTCAGTACTTC. Protein sequence: CASSLSQGAKNIQYF. The entire variable domain, with the rest obtained from reference TRBV7-2 and TRBJ2-4, is as follows: GAGVSQSPSNKVTEKGKDVELRCDPISGHTALYWYRQSLGQGLEFLIYFQGNSAPDKSGLPSDRFSAERTGGSVSTLTIQRTQQEDSAVYLCASSLSQGAKNIQYFGAGTRLSVL.

This clonotype showed up many times. This chain uses TRBV2 with TRBJ1-5, with 7 bases matching TRBD1. This CDR3 comprises 13 residues. With V trimmed by 8 bases and J by 11 bases, 12 bases remained unmatched. Germline-derived CDR1 and CDR2 are SNHLY and FYNNEI. In nucleotides, the CDR3 is TGTGCCAGCGGCCGGGACAGCGGTCCGACCCAGCATTTT. It translates to CASGRDSGPTQHF.

This clonotype was observed at least ten times. The chain joins TRBV6-4 to TRBJ2-1; 9 bases align to TRBD1. With 3 bases clipped from V and 2 bases from J, the junction kept 5 bases outside the gene matches. CDR3 length: 16 residues. Germline CDR1 and CDR2: MRHNA and SNTAGT. The CDR3 coding sequence is TGTGCCAGCAGTGAGGACGGGACAGGGACCTACAATGAGCAGTTCTTC. Encoded protein: CASSEDGTGTYNEQFF.

This clonotype has ten or more counts. The rearrangement joins TRBV6-2 or TRBV6-3 to TRBJ2-7, with TRBD1 matching over 7 bases. Germline V gene sequence: CDR1 MNHEY, CDR2 SVGEGT. Trimming took 6 bases from V and 6 from J; bases not matched to a gene: 2. The length of the CDR3 is 11 residues. As DNA, the CDR3 is TGTGCCAGCAGACAGGGGTCCGAGCAGTACTTC. It translates to CASRQGSEQYF.